This TCR beta chain was obtained from a study of T cells after yellow fever vaccination. Germline CDR1 SGHRS, CDR2 YFSETQ. The CDR3 runs to 13 residues. V was cut by 1 base and J by 3 bases, with 7 bases left in between. TCRdb reanalysed the 5' RACE reads using MiXCR and keeps one entry per CDR3 protein. The top ten clones hold 14% to 15% of a sample with hundreds of thousands of distinct CDR3 sequences, approximately 13% of them seen once. This clonotype was counted a few times. Specimen: PBMCs, collected on the day of the yellow fever booster vaccination. This sequence originates from a man aged 25 to 45 who received the YFV17D yellow fever vaccine. The rearrangement joins TRBV5-1 to TRBJ2-5; no clear D. In DNA form, the CDR3 reads TGCGCCAGCAGCTTGCGGAAAGAAGAGACCCAGTACTTC. It codes for CASSLRKEETQYF. The complete variable domain, with remaining parts taken from reference TRBV5-1 and TRBJ2-5, reads KAGVTQTPRYLIKTRGQQVTLSCSPISGHRSVSWYQQTPGQGLQFLFEYFSETQRNKGNFPGRFSGRQFSNSRSEMNVSTLELGDSALYLCASSLRKEETQYFGPGTRLLVL.